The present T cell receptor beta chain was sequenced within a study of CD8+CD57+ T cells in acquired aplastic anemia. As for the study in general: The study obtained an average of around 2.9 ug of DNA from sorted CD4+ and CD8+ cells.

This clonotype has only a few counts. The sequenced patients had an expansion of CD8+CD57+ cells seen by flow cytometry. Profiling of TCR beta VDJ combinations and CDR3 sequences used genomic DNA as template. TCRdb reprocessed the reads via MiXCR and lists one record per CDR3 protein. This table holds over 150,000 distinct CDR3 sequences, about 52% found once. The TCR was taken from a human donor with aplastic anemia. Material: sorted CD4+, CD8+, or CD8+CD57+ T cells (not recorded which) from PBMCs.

The CDR3 sequence: CASSPTWGPGELFF. The CDR3, as DNA: TGTGCCAGCAGTCCTACCTGGGGTCCCGGGGAGCTGTTTTTT. V usage is TRBV6-2 or TRBV6-3 and J usage is TRBJ2-2; no clear D gene. Trimming took 5 bases from V and 6 from J, leaving 13 bases between them. The germline CDR1 and CDR2 sequences are MNHEY and SVGEGT. The CDR3 has 14 amino acids.